This T cell receptor beta chain was identified during a study of T cells in tuberculosis (dated by TCRdb to 2016 to 2018). Looking at the study overall: In the study, CD1B tetramers and high-throughput TCR immunosequencing were combined to characterize T cells specific for the mycobacterial lipid antigen glucose monomycolate (GMM). With 10 to 11 people per group, a South African clinical cohort compared IGRA-negative adolescents, IGRA-positive adolescents with latent tuberculosis, and adults with active tuberculosis. PBMC from active tuberculosis patients were archived either before standard anti-tuberculosis treatment began or within 7 days of its start.

The immunoSEQ multiplex PCR assay was used to generate TCR libraries, with TCR-beta and/or TCR-alpha/delta assays applied to each sample. Amplified TCR libraries were sequenced on the Illumina high-throughput platform. As for the original processing: Clustering and dimensionality reduction were performed using pairwise TCRdist distances among GMM-specific receptors from ex vivo sorted or in vitro expanded T cells. The score assigned to each clinical repertoire was mean NN-distance, meaning the average TCRdist to the nearest 10% of tetramer-positive reference sequences. GEM TCR motif frequency was computed as the fraction of unique TCRs matching known GEM sequences by V/J usage and CDR3 length. Linear discriminant analysis with leave-one-out cross-validation, implemented in scikit-learn, was used to classify active tuberculosis. The table comes from immuneACCESS by way of TCRdb, which keeps in-frame sequences with V and J called. Part of the clones is missing from these tables; in studies checked, under half for an unresolved V gene and the rest for unknown reasons. The V and J calls and clone size come from that table; D and trimming were worked out from the DNA. The sample table lists about 30,000 clones, 91% of them with a count of one. Approximately 2.2% of the sample lies in the top ten.

Beyond this particular receptor, the publication reports: Clinical samples were selected based on the availability of cryopreserved specimens, with adults included as active tuberculosis cases and adolescents included as controls. Using GEM motif frequencies, a classifier achieved approximately 73% accuracy, whereas a classifier built on the diverse GMM-specific repertoire got to roughly 87% accuracy (AUROC 0.75 to 0.9). The smaller NN-distances were partly driven by shorter CDR3-alpha lengths in active tuberculosis patients, and the difference for TCR-beta did not reach statistical significance. Smaller mean NN-distances to GMM-specific TCRs were observed in active tuberculosis TCR-alpha repertoires than in IGRA-negative controls, suggesting clonal expansion of GMM-specific TCRs.

Concerning this clone itself: Its antigen is unknown. No much larger clonotype is one base removed from it; base qualities were not supplied.

Reading the label with the study, this specimen's time point is: new active TB diagnosis, blood taken before or within 7 days of starting treatment. Active tuberculosis patients were HIV-seronegative South African adults aged 18 years or older with a new diagnosis. Confirmation of active tuberculosis came from positive sputum smear microscopy and/or a positive M. tuberculosis culture. Unsorted cryopreserved PBMC were immunosequenced, covering on average approximately 90,000 T cells per clinical donor. The CDR3 starts with the cysteine, ends with the phenylalanine, and has 14 residues. Only the CDR3 region is kept as DNA, spanning 42 bases read in frame from base 1. CDR1 is given as LGHNA and CDR2 as YNFKEQ, both from the germline V gene. After removal of 1 base from V and 5 bases from J, the junction retains 3 bases not matched to a gene.

This TCR was recovered from an adult with tuberculosis. The sequencing used PBMCs, collected at tuberculosis diagnosis. The chain was built from TRBV4-2 and TRBJ2-5; TRBD2 agrees with 8 junctional bases. CDR3 reads: CASSQGAGDETQYF. The sequenced DNA is TGTGCCAGCAGCCAAGGAGCGGGGGATGAGACCCAGTACTTC.